This T cell receptor beta chain was identified in a study of identical twins. Study-wide results and caveats: The study drew conclusions from cross-sectional statistical analysis, not from following the same donors.

From the 5' RACE reads, TCRdb called clonotypes with MiXCR, one entry per CDR3 protein. The sample records some 560,000 distinct CDR3 sequences, roughly 9.9% being singletons. This CDR3 has 13 residues. The trim removed 4 bases at V and 9 bases at J, leaving 4 bases unmatched. Per the germline V gene, CDR1 is SGHDT and CDR2 is YYEEEE. To note about this clonotype: Its antigen is not identified.

The same data also contributed to another study, on yellow fever vaccine responses in identical twins.

The V and J genes are TRBV5-6 and TRBJ2-3; 11 bases line up with TRBD2. The sequenced sample consisted of PBMCs. The TCR comes from a woman aged 18 to 35 in good health. CDR3 bases: TGTGCCAGCAGCGTAGCGGGGGGGAGGACGCAGTATTTT. This codes for CASSVAGGRTQYF.